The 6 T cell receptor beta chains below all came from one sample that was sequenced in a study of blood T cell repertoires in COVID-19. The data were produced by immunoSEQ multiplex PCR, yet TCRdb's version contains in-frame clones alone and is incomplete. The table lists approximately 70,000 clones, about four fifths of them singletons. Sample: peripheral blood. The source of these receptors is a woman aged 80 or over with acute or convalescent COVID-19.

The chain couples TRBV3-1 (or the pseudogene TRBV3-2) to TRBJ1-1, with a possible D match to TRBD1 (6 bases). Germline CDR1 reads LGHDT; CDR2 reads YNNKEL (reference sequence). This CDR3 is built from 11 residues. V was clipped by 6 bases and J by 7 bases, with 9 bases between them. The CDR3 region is CASRGGVEAFF. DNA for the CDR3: TGTGCCAGCAGAGGGGGGGTTGAAGCTTTCTTT.

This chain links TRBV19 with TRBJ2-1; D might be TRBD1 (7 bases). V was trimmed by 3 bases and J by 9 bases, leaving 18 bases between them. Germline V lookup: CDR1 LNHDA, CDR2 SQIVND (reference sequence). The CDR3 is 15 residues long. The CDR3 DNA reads TGTGCCAGTAGTATCCCCCAGGGGGGTAGGAGTGAGCAGTTCTTC. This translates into CASSIPQGGRSEQFF.

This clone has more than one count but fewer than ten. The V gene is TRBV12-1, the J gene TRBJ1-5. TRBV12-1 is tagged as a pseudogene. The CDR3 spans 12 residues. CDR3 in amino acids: CASSPRCWPQHF. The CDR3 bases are TGTGCCAGCAGCCCTAGATGCTGGCCCCAGCATTTT.

Here the CDR3 DNA reads TGTGCCAGCAGCAAAGATAGCGGGGGGCTATACTACGAGCAGTACTTC. Its protein product is CASSKDSGGLYYEQYF. J is TRBJ2-7 and V is TRBV11-1, with 10 positions matching TRBD2. In germline, CDR1 is SGHAT, CDR2 FQDESV (reference sequence). V gave up 5 bases and J gave up 3 bases; unmatched junction bases: 10. This CDR3 has 16 amino acids.

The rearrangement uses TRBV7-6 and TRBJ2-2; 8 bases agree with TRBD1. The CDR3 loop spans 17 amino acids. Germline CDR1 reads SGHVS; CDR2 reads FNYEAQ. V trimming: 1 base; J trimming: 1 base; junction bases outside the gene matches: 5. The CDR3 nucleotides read TGTGCCAGCAGCTTAGTCGGGACAGGCCAGAACACCGGGGAGCTGTTTTTT. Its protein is CASSLVGTGQNTGELFF.

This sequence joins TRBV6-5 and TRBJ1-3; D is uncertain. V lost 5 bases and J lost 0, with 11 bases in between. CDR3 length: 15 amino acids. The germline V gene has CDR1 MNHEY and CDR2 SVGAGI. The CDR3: CASSLEGSSGNTIYF. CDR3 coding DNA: TGTGCCAGCAGTCTTGAAGGGAGCTCTGGAAACACCATATATTTT.